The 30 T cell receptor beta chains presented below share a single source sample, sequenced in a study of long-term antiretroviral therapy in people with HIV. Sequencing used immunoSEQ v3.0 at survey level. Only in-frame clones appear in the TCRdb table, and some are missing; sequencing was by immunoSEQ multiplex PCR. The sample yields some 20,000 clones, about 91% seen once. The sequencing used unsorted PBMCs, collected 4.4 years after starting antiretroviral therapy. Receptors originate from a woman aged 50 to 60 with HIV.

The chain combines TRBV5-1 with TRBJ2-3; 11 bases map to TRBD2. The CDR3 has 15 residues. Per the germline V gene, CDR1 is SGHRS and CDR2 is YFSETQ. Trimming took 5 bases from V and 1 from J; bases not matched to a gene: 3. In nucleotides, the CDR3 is TGCGCCAGCAGACTAGCGGGGGAACGCACAGATACGCAGTATTTT. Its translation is CASRLAGERTDTQYF.

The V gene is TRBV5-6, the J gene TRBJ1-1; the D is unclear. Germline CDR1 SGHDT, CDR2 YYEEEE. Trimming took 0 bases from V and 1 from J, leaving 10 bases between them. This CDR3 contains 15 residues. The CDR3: CASSLGPLGNTEAFF. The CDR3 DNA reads TGTGCCAGCAGCTTGGGTCCTCTGGGGAACACTGAAGCTTTCTTT.

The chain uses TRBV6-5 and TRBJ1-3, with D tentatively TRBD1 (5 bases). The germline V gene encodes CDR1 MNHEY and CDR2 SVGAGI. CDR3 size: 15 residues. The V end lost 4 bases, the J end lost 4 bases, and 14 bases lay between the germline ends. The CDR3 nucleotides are TGTGCCAGCAGTTTACTCGGGGGTTCCGGAAACACCATATATTTT. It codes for CASSLLGGSGNTIYF.

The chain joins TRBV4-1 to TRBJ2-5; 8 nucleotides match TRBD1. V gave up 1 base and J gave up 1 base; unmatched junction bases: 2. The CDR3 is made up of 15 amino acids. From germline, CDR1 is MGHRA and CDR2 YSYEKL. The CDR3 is CASSQGDRPQETQYF. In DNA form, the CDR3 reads TGCGCCAGCAGCCAAGGGGACAGGCCCCAAGAGACCCAGTACTTC.

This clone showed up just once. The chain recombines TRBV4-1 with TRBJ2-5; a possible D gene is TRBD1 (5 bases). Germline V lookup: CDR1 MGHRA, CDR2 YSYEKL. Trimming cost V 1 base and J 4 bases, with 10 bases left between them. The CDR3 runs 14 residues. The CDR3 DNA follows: TGCGCCAGCAGCCAAGGGGCAGGGTCAGAGACCCAGTACTTC. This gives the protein CASSQGAGSETQYF.

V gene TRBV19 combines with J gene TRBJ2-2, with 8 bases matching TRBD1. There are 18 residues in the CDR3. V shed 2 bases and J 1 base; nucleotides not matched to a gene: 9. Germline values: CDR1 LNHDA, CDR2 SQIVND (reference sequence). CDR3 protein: CASSIHHPGTGNTGELFF. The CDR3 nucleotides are TGTGCCAGTAGTATACACCACCCCGGGACAGGGAACACCGGGGAGCTGTTTTTT.

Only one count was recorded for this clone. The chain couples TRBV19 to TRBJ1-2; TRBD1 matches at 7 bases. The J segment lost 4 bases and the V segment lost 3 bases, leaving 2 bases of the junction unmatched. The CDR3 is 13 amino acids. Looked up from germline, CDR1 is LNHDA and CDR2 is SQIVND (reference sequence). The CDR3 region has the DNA TGTGCCAGTAGTATCCGACAGGGCTATGGCTACACCTTC. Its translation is CASSIRQGYGYTF.

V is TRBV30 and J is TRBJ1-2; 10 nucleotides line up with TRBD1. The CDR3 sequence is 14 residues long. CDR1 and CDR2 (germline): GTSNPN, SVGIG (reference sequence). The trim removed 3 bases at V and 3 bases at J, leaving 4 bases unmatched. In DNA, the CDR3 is TGTGCCTGGAGGACGACAGGGGGCCACTATGGCTACACCTTC. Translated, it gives CAWRTTGGHYGYTF. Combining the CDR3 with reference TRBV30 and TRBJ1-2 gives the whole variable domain SQTIHQWPATLVQPVGSPLSLECTVEGTSNPNLYWYRQAAGRGLQLLFYSVGIGQISSEVPQNLSASRPQDRQFILSSKKLLLSDSGFYLCAWRTTGGHYGYTFGSGTRLTVV.

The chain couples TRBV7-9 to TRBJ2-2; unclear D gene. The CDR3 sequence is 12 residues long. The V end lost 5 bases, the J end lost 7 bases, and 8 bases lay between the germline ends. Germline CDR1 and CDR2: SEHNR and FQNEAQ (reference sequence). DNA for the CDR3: TGTGCCAGCAGCGACTCCGGCGGGGAGCTGTTTTTT. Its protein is CASSDSGGELFF.

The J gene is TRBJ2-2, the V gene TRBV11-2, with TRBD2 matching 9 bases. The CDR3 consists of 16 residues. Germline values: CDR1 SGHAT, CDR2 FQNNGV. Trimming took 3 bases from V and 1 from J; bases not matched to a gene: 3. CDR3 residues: CASSLRGGLNTGELFF. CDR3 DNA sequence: TGTGCCAGCAGCTTGCGGGGGGGGTTGAACACCGGGGAGCTGTTTTTT.

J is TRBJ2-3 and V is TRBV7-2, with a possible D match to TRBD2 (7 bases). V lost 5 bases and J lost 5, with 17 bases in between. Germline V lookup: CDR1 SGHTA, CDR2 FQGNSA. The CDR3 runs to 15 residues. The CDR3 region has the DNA TGTGCCAGCAGCCAGAGACTAAGGGGGGGAGATACGCAGTATTTT. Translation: CASSQRLRGGDTQYF.

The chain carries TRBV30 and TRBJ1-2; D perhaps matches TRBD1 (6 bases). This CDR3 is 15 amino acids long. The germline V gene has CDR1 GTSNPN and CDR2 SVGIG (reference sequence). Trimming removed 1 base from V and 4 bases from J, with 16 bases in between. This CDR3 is CAWSGARGAGYGYTF. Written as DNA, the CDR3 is TGTGCCTGGAGTGGGGCGCGGGGGGCTGGCTATGGCTACACCTTC.

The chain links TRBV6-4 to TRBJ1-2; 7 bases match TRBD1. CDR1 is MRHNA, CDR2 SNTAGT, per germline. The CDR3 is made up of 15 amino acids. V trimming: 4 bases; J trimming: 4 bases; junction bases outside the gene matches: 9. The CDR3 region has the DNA TGTGCCAGCAGTGTTGAGGGGGCGCCCCCCTATGGCTACACCTTC. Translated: CASSVEGAPPYGYTF.

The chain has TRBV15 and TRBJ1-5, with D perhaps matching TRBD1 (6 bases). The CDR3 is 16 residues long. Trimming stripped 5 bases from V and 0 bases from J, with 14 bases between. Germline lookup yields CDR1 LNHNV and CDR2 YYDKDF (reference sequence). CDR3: CATSPGAFYSNQPQHF. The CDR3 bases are TGTGCCACCAGCCCGGGGGCATTTTATAGCAATCAGCCCCAGCATTTT.

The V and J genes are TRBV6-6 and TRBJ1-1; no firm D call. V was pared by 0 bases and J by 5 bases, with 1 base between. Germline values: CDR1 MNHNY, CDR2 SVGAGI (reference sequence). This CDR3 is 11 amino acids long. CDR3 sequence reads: CASSYSTEAFF. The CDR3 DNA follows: TGTGCCAGCAGTTACTCGACTGAAGCTTTCTTT.

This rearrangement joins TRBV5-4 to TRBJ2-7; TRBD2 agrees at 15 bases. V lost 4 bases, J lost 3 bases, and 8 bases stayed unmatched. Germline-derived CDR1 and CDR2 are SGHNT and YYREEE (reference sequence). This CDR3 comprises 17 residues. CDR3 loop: CASSKGLAGGTLYEQYF. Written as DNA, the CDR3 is TGTGCCAGCAGCAAAGGACTAGCGGGGGGGACTCTCTACGAGCAGTACTTC.

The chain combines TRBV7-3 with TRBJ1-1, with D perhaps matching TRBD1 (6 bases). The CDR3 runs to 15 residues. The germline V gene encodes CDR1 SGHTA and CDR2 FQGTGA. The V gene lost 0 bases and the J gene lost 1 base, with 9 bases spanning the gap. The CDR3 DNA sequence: TGTGCCAGCAGCTTAACGTCGGGACAGAACACTGAAGCTTTCTTT. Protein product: CASSLTSGQNTEAFF. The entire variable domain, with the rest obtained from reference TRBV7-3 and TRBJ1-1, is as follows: GAGVSQTPSNKVTEKGKYVELRCDPISGHTALYWYRQSLGQGPEFLIYFQGTGAADDSGLPNDRFFAVRPEGSVSTLKIQRTERGDSAVYLCASSLTSGQNTEAFFGQGTRLTVV.

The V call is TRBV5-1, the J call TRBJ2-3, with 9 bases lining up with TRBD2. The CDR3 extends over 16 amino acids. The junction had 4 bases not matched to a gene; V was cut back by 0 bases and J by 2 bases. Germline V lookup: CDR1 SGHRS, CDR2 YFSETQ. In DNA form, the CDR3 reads TGCGCCAGCAGCTTGGCCGGCGGGGGGGCCACAGATACGCAGTATTTT. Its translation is CASSLAGGGATDTQYF.

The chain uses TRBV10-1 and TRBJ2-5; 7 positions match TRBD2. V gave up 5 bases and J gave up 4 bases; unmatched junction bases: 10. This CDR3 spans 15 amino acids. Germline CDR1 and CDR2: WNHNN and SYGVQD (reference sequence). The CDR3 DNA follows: TGCGCCAGCAGTAGACTAGCCGGAGCCGGAGAGACCCAGTACTTC. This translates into CASSRLAGAGETQYF.

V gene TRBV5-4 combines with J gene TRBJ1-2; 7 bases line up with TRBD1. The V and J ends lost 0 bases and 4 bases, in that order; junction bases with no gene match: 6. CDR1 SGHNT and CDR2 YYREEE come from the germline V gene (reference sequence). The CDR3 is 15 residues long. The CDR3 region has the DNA TGTGCCAGCAGCTTGGAACTGACAGGGAGCTATGGCTACACCTTC. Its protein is CASSLELTGSYGYTF.

The CDR3 spells CASGYQEAFF. The CDR3 DNA reads TGTGCCAGCGGTTATCAGGAAGCTTTCTTT. This sequence joins TRBV2 and TRBJ1-1; no firm D call. CDR1 SNHLY and CDR2 FYNNEI come from the germline V gene. Trimming removed 8 bases from V and 8 bases from J, with 9 bases in between. The CDR3 length is 10 residues.

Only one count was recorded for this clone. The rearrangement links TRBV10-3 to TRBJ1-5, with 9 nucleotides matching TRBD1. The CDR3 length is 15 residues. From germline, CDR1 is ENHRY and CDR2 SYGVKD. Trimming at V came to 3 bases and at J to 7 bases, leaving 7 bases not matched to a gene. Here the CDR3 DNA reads TGTGCCATCAGTGAAACAACAGGGGGCCGGCAGCCCCAGCATTTT. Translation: CAISETTGGRQPQHF.

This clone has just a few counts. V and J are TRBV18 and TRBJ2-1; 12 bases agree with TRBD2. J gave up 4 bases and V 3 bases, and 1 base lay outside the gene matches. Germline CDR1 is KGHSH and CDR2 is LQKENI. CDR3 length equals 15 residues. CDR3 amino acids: CASSPLAGGYNEQFF. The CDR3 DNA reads TGTGCCAGCTCACCGCTAGCGGGGGGGTACAATGAGCAGTTCTTC.

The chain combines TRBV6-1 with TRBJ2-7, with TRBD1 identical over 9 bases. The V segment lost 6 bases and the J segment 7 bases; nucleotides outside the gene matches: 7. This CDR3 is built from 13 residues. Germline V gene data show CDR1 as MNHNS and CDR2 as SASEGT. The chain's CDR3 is CASRRDRVSEQYF. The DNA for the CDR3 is TGTGCCAGCAGACGGGACAGGGTGAGTGAGCAGTACTTC.

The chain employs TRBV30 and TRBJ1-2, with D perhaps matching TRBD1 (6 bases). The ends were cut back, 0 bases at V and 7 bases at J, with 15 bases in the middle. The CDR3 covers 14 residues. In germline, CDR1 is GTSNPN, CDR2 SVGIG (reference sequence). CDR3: CAWSVRPGEGGYTF. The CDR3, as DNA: TGTGCCTGGAGTGTACGGCCAGGGGAGGGTGGCTACACCTTC.

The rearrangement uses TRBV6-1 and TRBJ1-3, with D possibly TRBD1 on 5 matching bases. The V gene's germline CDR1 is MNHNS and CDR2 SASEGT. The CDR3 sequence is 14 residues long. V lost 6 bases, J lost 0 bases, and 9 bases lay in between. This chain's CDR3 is CASRTRASGNTIYF. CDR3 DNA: TGTGCCAGCAGAACCAGGGCCTCTGGAAACACCATATATTTT.

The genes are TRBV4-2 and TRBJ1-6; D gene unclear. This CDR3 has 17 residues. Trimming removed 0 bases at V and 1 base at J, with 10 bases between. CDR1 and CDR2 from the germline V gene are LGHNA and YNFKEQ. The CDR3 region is CASSQDFPVSYNSPLHF. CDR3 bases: TGTGCCAGCAGCCAAGATTTTCCCGTGTCCTATAATTCACCCCTCCACTTT.

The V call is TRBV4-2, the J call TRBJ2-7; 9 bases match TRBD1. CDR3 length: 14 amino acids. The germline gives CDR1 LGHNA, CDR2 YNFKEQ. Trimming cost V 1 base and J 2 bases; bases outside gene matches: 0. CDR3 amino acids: CASSQGQGAYEQYF. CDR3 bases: TGTGCCAGCAGCCAAGGACAGGGGGCCTACGAGCAGTACTTC.

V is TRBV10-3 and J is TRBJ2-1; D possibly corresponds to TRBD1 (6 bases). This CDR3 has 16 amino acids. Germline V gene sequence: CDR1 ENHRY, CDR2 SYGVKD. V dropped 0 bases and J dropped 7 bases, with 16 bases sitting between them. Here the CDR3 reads CAISESKPGARNEQFF. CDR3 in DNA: TGTGCCATCAGTGAGTCGAAGCCAGGGGCCCGGAATGAGCAGTTCTTC.

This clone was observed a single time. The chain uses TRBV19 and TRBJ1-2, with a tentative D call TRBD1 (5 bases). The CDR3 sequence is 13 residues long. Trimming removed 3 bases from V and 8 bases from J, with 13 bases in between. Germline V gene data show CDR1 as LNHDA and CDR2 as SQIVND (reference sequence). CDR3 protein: CASSMGQGLGYTF. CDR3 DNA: TGTGCCAGTAGTATGGGTCAGGGCCTCGGCTACACCTTC.